The following is a T cell receptor (beta chain) sequence with its context. The data were obtained in a study of blood T cell repertoires in COVID-19. Germline loops: CDR1 SGHRS, CDR2 YFSETQ. V dropped 4 bases and J dropped 2; count of bases not matched to a gene: 9. There are 18 residues in the CDR3. Data came from immunoSEQ multiplex PCR; TCRdb stores just in-frame clones and leaves some out. This table holds more than 200,000 clones, 80% to 85% found once. Input material: peripheral blood. The clonotype originates from a woman older than 75 with COVID-19, enrolled during active disease. This rearrangement joins TRBV5-1 to TRBJ2-3, with 14 bases lining up with TRBD2. CDR3 in amino acids: CASSLTSGGAGSTDTQYF. As DNA, the CDR3 is TGCGCCAGCAGCCTGACTAGCGGGGGGGCGGGTTCCACAGATACGCAGTATTTT.